This TCR beta chain was observed in a study of T cell responses to AZD1222 COVID-19 vaccine. J was trimmed by 6 bases and V by 0 bases; bases with no gene match: 5. The germline V gene has CDR1 SGHTA and CDR2 FQGNSA. The CDR3 extends over 18 amino acids. The repertoire was sequenced with immunoSEQ multiplex PCR; TCRdb's copy has only in-frame clones and lacks some. The sample carries some 79,000 clones, roughly 75% recorded once. The sample in question was peripheral blood, obtained 28 days after the second AZD1222 dose. This clonotype was sampled from an adult who received the AZD1222 COVID-19 vaccine. The rearrangement joins TRBV7-2 to TRBJ2-1, with TRBD2 matching over 16 bases. CDR3 nucleotides: TGTGCCAGCAGCTTAGCCGGGACTAGCGGGGGGGCCGGCAATGAGCAGTTCTTC. Protein: CASSLAGTSGGAGNEQFF.